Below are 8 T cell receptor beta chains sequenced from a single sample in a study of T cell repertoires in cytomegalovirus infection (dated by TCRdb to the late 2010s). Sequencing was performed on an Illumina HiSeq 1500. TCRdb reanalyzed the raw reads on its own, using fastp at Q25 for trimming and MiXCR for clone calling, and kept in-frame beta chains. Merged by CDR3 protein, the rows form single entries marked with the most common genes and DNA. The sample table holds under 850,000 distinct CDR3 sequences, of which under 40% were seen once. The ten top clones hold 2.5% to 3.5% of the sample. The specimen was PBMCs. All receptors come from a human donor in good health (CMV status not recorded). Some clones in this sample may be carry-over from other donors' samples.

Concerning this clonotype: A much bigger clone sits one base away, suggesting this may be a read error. The CDR3 DNA reads TGTGCCAGCACCCCCACGGGGAGATTGACTGAAGCTTTCTTT. As protein: CASTPTGRLTEAFF. The V and J genes are TRBV12-3 or TRBV12-4 and TRBJ1-1; D is ambiguous. The germline V and J ends were trimmed by 7 bases and 5 bases, with 17 bases remaining between them. This CDR3 contains 14 residues.

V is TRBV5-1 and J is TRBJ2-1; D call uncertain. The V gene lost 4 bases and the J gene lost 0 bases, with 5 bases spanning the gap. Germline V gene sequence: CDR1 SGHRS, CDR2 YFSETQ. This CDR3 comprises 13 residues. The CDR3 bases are TGCGCCAGCAGCAACAGCTCCTACAATGAGCAGTTCTTC. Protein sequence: CASSNSSYNEQFF.

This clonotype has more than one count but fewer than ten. CDR3 sequence reads: CASSALGTGWTEAFF. The CDR3 DNA is TGTGCCAGCAGCGCACTAGGGACAGGGTGGACTGAAGCTTTCTTT. This chain links TRBV28 with TRBJ1-1; 9 bases line up with TRBD1. V lost 6 bases, J lost 5 bases, and 10 bases stayed unmatched. Germline V gene data show CDR1 as MDHEN and CDR2 as SYDVKM. The CDR3 is 15 amino acids.

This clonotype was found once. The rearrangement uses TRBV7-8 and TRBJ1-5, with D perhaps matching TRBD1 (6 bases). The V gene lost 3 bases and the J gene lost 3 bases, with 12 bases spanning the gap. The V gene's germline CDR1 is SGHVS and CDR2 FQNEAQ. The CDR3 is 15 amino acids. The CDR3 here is CASSFRDRHNQPQHF. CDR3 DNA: TGTGCCAGCAGCTTCAGAGACAGGCACAATCAGCCCCAGCATTTT.

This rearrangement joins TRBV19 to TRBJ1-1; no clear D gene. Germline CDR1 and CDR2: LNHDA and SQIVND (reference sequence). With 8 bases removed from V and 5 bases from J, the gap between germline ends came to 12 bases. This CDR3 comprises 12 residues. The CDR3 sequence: CASGAGTTEAFF. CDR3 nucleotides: TGTGCCAGTGGTGCGGGAACGACTGAAGCTTTCTTT. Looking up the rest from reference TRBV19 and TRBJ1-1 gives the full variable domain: DGGITQSPKYLFRKEGQNVTLSCEQNLNHDAMYWYRQDPGQGLRLIYYSQIVNDFQKGDIAEGYSVSREKKESFPLTVTSAQKNPTAFYLCASGAGTTEAFFGQGTRLTVV.

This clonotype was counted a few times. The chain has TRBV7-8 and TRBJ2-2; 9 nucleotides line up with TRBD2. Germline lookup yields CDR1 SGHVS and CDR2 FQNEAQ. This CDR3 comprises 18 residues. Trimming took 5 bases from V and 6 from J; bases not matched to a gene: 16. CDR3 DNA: TGTGCCAGCAGCCCCTCCTTGGGGGCGGGAGGGCTCGCCGGGGAGCTGTTTTTT. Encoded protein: CASSPSLGAGGLAGELFF. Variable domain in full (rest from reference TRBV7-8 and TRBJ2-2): GAGVSQSPRYKVAKRGQDVALRCDPISGHVSLFWYQQALGQGPEFLTYFQNEAQLDKSGLPSDRFFAERPEGSVSTLKIQRTQQEDSAVYLCASSPSLGAGGLAGELFFGEGSRLTVL.

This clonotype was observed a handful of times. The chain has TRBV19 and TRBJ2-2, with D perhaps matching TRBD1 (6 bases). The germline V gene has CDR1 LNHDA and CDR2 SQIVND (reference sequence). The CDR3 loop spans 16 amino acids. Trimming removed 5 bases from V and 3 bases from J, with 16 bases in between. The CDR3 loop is CASSARQAADTGELFF. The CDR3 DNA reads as TGTGCCAGTAGTGCCCGACAGGCCGCGGACACCGGGGAGCTGTTTTTT. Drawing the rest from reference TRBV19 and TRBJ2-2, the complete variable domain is DGGITQSPKYLFRKEGQNVTLSCEQNLNHDAMYWYRQDPGQGLRLIYYSQIVNDFQKGDIAEGYSVSREKKESFPLTVTSAQKNPTAFYLCASSARQAADTGELFFGEGSRLTVL.

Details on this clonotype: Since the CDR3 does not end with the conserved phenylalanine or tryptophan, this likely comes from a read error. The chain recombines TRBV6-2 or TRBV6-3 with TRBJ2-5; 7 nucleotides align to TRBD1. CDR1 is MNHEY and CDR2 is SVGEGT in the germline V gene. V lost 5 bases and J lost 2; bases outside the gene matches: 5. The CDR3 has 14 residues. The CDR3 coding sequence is TGTGCCAGCAGTACCGGACAGGCTCAAGAGACCCAGTACTTA. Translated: CASSTGQAQETQYL.